The 20 T cell receptor beta chains below all came from one sample that was sequenced in a study of response to subunit inactivated influenza vaccine. TCRdb reprocessed the RT-PCR reads via MiXCR and lists one record per CDR3 protein. The sample includes around 650,000 distinct CDR3 sequences, 15% to 18% of them seen just once. Sequencing used PBMCs from blood, obtained roughly 12 days after vaccination. These receptors originate from a man aged 45-65 years who received an inactivated influenza vaccine.

This rearrangement joins TRBV24-1 to TRBJ1-2; the match to TRBD1 covers 10 bases. Germline-derived CDR1 and CDR2 are KGHDR and SFDVKD. The CDR3 is 13 residues long. V lost 5 bases and J lost 8; bases outside the gene matches: 4. CDR3 loop: CATSGGTGEGYTF. DNA for the CDR3: TGTGCCACCAGTGGTGGGACAGGGGAAGGCTACACCTTC.

This clonotype came up a few times. CDR3 amino acids: CASSLNLAVVAQYF. CDR3 sequence (DNA): TGTGCCAGCAGCTTAAATTTGGCGGTGGTGGCCCAGTACTTC. V and J are TRBV11-2 and TRBJ2-5, with D unresolved. Germline values: CDR1 SGHAT, CDR2 FQNNGV. V dropped 2 bases and J dropped 9 bases, with 16 bases sitting between them. The CDR3 has 14 residues.

This clonotype was seen more than once but under ten times. The chain employs TRBV12-3 or TRBV12-4 and TRBJ2-4; D gene unclear. This CDR3 has 18 residues. V was cut by 0 bases and J by 1 base, with 16 bases left in between. CDR3 residues: CASSLAETSSLAKNIQYF. The CDR3 nucleotides are TGTGCCAGCAGTTTAGCCGAGACCAGCTCCCTCGCCAAAAACATTCAGTACTTC.

The V gene is TRBV5-1, the J gene TRBJ2-3, with TRBD2 matching over 11 bases. Germline CDR1 is SGHRS and CDR2 is YFSETQ. V was pared by 4 bases and J by 5 bases, with 6 bases of the junction left unmatched. The CDR3 runs 15 residues. CDR3 loop: CASSQSGTSGDTQYF. The CDR3 DNA follows: TGCGCCAGCAGCCAGTCCGGGACTAGCGGAGATACGCAGTATTTT.

The chain employs TRBV4-3 and TRBJ2-1, with D maybe TRBD2 (5 bases). The germline CDR1 and CDR2 sequences are LGHNA and YSLEER. Trimming cost V 3 bases and J 2 bases, with 14 bases left between them. The CDR3 spans 16 residues. CDR3 loop: CASSHTDSKPYNEQFF. For the CDR3, the DNA is TGCGCCAGCAGCCACACGGACTCAAAACCCTACAATGAGCAGTTCTTC.

V is TRBV29-1 and J is TRBJ1-4, with D perhaps TRBD1 (5 bases). Per germline, CDR1 SQVTM and CDR2 ANQGSEA. The CDR3 is 13 amino acids. V shed 3 bases and J shed 1 base, with 6 bases lying between them. CDR3 bases: TGCAGCGTTGACGGGGGAACTAATGAAAAACTGTTTTTT. It yields the protein CSVDGGTNEKLFF.

J is TRBJ2-1 and V is TRBV7-9; TRBD1 aligns across 7 bases. The V and J ends lost 4 bases and 4 bases, in that order; junction bases with no gene match: 7. Germline loops: CDR1 SEHNR, CDR2 FQNEAQ (reference sequence). The CDR3 totals 15 residues. The CDR3 is CASSYYRDSYNEQFF. CDR3 sequence (DNA): TGTGCCAGCAGCTACTATAGGGACAGTTACAATGAGCAGTTCTTC. The variable domain in full, completed from reference TRBV7-9 and TRBJ2-1, reads DTGVSQNPRHKITKRGQNVTFRCDPISEHNRLYWYRQTLGQGPEFLTYFQNEAQLEKSRLLSDRFSAERPKGSFSTLEIQRTEQGDSAMYLCASSYYRDSYNEQFFGPGTRLTVL.

This chain links TRBV24-1 with TRBJ2-5; D is ambiguous. V shed 4 bases and J shed 2 bases, with 1 base lying between them. The CDR3 totals 11 residues. Germline lookup yields CDR1 KGHDR and CDR2 SFDVKD. The CDR3 DNA follows: TGTGCCACCAGTGAACAAGAGACCCAGTACTTC. The encoded protein is CATSEQETQYF.

The CDR3 nucleotides read TGTGCCACCAGCAGATTCCAGGGGGTTAACTATGGCTACACCTTC. Translating it yields CATSRFQGVNYGYTF. V and J are TRBV15 and TRBJ1-2; 7 bases agree with TRBD1. The CDR3 has 15 amino acids. J lost 1 base, V lost 2 bases, and 4 bases had no gene match. Germline CDR1 LNHNV, CDR2 YYDKDF (reference sequence). Based on the CDR3 plus reference TRBV15 and TRBJ1-2, the full variable domain is DAMVIQNPRYQVTQFGKPVTLSCSQTLNHNVMYWYQQKSSQAPKLLFHYYDKDFNNEADTPDNFQSRRPNTSFCFLDIRSPGLGDTAMYLCATSRFQGVNYGYTFGSGTRLTVV.

The gene calls are TRBV5-5 and TRBJ1-1; D is possibly TRBD1 (5 bases). Trimming took 3 bases from V and 1 from J, leaving 13 bases between them. CDR1 SGHKS and CDR2 YYEKEE come from the germline V gene (reference sequence). This CDR3 contains 15 residues. The CDR3 here is CASSSGRERNTEAFF. In nucleotides, the CDR3 is TGTGCCAGCAGCTCCGGCAGGGAACGGAACACTGAAGCTTTCTTT.

The CDR3 reads CASSQANFLGDTQYF. The CDR3 coding sequence is TGCGCCAGCAGCCAAGCTAACTTCCTTGGGGATACGCAGTATTTT. The rearrangement links TRBV4-1 to TRBJ2-3; D is unclear. The V end was cut by 1 base, the J end by 6 bases, with 14 bases between. Germline V gene sequence: CDR1 MGHRA, CDR2 YSYEKL. The CDR3 covers 15 residues.

This clonotype appeared many times. This chain uses TRBV5-1 with TRBJ2-2; no clear D. The V end lost 0 bases, the J end lost 7 bases, and 4 bases lay between the germline ends. Per germline, CDR1 SGHRS and CDR2 YFSETQ. This CDR3 is 12 amino acids long. This CDR3 reads CASSLDGGELFF. The CDR3 nucleotides read TGCGCCAGCAGCTTGGATGGCGGGGAGCTGTTTTTT.

The V and J genes are TRBV12-3 or TRBV12-4 and TRBJ2-6; 7 bases are a match to TRBD1. This CDR3 region has 18 residues. Trimming removed 5 bases from V and 0 bases from J; junction bases left unmatched: 10. The CDR3 spells CASSTQGPQISGANVLTF. CDR3 bases: TGTGCCAGCAGTACACAGGGGCCTCAAATCTCTGGGGCCAACGTCCTGACTTTC.

This clonotype came up many times. This sequence joins TRBV5-5 and TRBJ2-7; D call uncertain. There are 15 residues in the CDR3. Trimming cost V 0 bases and J 0 bases, with 10 bases left between them. Germline CDR1 and CDR2: SGHKS and YYEKEE (reference sequence). CDR3 protein: CASSLAQEHSYEQYF. The DNA for the CDR3 is TGTGCCAGCAGCTTGGCTCAGGAACACTCCTACGAGCAGTACTTC.

This chain connects TRBV5-5 to TRBJ2-7, with 8 positions matching TRBD1. CDR1 and CDR2 from the germline V gene are SGHKS and YYEKEE (reference sequence). J lost 4 bases, V lost 4 bases, and 10 bases had no gene match. This CDR3 region has 15 residues. For the CDR3, the DNA is TGTGCCAGCAGCCTGACAGGGGTCCCCGGGTACGAGCAGTACTTC. It encodes CASSLTGVPGYEQYF.

This clonotype was counted between two and nine times. The chain uses TRBV6-5 and TRBJ2-7, with TRBD1 identical over 11 bases. CDR1 is MNHEY, CDR2 SVGAGI, per germline. After removal of 3 bases from V and 5 bases from J, the junction contained 15 bases not matched to a gene. This CDR3 is 18 amino acids long. In DNA, the CDR3 is TGTGCCAGCAGTTATATGTCTTACGTCGGACAGGGGGCTGACGAGCAGTACTTC. Its protein product is CASSYMSYVGQGADEQYF.

This clonotype was detected ten times or more. The rearrangement uses TRBV12-3 or TRBV12-4 and TRBJ1-2; D might be TRBD1 (6 bases). The CDR3 loop spans 13 amino acids. Trimming cost V 4 bases and J 2 bases, with 8 bases left between them. The CDR3 sequence is CASSSTGNYGYTF. CDR3 in DNA: TGTGCCAGCAGTTCAACAGGGAACTATGGCTACACCTTC.

This clonotype appeared a few times. The chain couples TRBV7-2 to TRBJ1-1; D remains ambiguous. With 5 bases removed from V and 6 bases from J, the gap between germline ends came to 13 bases. Germline CDR1 is SGHTA and CDR2 is FQGNSA. CDR3 length equals 13 residues. CDR3 sequence (DNA): TGTGCCAGCAGCCCTTTCGCAGGCTCTGAAGCTTTCTTT. It translates to CASSPFAGSEAFF.

This clonotype was seen ten or more times. This chain joins TRBV6-5 and TRBJ2-5; D uncertain. The CDR3 covers 12 residues. V was cut by 7 bases and J by 3 bases, with 9 bases left in between. CDR1 is MNHEY and CDR2 is SVGAGI in the germline V gene. The CDR3, as DNA: TGTGCCAGCACCTCGGGTGAAGAGACCCAGTACTTC. Encoded protein: CASTSGEETQYF.

The chain combines TRBV20-1 with TRBJ2-7, with D possibly being TRBD2 (5 bases). Germline lookup yields CDR1 DFQATT and CDR2 SNEGSKA (reference sequence). The CDR3 length is 15 residues. The germline V and J ends were trimmed by 6 bases and 5 bases, with 23 bases remaining between them. CDR3 DNA: TGCAGTGCCACGGATTCGGGGAAGTCACTCCACGAGCAGTACTTC. Translating it yields CSATDSGKSLHEQYF.